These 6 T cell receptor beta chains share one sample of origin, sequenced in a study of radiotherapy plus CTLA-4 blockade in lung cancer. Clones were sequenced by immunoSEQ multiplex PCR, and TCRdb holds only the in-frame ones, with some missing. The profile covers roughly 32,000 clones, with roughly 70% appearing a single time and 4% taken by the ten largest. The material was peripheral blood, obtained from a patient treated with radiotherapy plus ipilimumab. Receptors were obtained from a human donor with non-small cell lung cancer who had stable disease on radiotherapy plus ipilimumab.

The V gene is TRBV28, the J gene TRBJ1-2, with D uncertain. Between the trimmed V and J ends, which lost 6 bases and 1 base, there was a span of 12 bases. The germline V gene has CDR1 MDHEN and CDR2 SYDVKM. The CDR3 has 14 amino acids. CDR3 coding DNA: TGTGCCAGCAGAGCCTCCATCTTTAACTATGGCTACACCTTC. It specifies CASRASIFNYGYTF.

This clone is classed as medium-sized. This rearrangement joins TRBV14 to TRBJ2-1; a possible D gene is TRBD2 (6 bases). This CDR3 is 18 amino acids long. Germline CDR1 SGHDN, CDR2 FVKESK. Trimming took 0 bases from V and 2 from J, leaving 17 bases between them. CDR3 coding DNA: TGTGCCAGCAGCCAAGACGATGGTGGGAGGCCCCCCTACAATGAGCAGTTCTTC. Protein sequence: CASSQDDGGRPPYNEQFF.

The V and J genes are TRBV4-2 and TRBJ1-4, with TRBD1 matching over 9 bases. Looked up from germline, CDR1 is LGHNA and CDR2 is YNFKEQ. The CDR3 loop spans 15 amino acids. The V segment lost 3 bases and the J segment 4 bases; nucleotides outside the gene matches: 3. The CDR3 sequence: CASSHGQGSNEKLFF. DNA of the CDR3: TGTGCCAGCAGCCACGGACAGGGGAGTAATGAAAAACTGTTTTTT.

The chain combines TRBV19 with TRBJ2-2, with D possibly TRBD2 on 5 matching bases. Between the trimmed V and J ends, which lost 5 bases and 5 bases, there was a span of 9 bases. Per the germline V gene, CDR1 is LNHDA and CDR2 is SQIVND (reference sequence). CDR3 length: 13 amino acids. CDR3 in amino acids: CASSGPGTGELFF. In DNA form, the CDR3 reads TGTGCCAGTAGTGGCCCGGGGACCGGGGAGCTGTTTTTT.

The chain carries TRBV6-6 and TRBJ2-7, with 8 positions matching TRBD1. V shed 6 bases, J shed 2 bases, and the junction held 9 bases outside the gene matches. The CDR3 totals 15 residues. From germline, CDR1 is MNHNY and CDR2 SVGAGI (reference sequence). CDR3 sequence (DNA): TGTGCCAGCAGGACTCGACAGGGGCTCACCTACGAGCAGTACTTC. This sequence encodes CASRTRQGLTYEQYF.

Here the CDR3 reads CASNELGLSTDTQYF. DNA of the CDR3: TGTGCCAGCAATGAGCTAGGGCTTTCTACAGATACGCAGTATTTT. The rearrangement joins TRBV5-6 to TRBJ2-3; D gene uncertain. Germline-derived CDR1 and CDR2 are SGHDT and YYEEEE. The V and J ends lost 6 bases and 3 bases respectively, with 17 bases between them. The CDR3 contains 15 residues.